The sequence of this T cell receptor (beta chain) was determined in a study of T cell changes during pregnancy in multiple sclerosis. Generated by immunoSEQ multiplex PCR, the TCRdb table keeps only in-frame clones and is missing some. The table lists about 87,000 clones, 80% to 95% of them singletons. The CDR3 consists of 16 residues. The V and J ends lost 4 bases and 5 bases respectively, with 20 bases between them. Germline-derived CDR1 and CDR2 are SEHNR and FQNEAQ (reference sequence). The material was peripheral blood, obtained in the third trimester of pregnancy. This chain links TRBV7-9 with TRBJ1-1; TRBD1 might be the D (6 bases). This receptor was obtained from a female donor in good health, enrolled as a control in a pregnancy study. The CDR3 region is CASSSPRGAGETEAFF. The CDR3 DNA sequence: TGTGCCAGCAGCTCCCCTCGTGGGGCAGGGGAGACTGAAGCTTTCTTT.